This is a list of T cell receptor beta chains from one sample in a study of siplizumab effects on memory and regulatory T cells. This table comes from immunoSEQ multiplex PCR, and its TCRdb copy is limited to in-frame clones, with some not included. The table shows some 100,000 clones, with 80% to 95% occurring only once. The sample consisted of CD4+ T cells sorted from blood. These receptors all stem from a human donor in good health. Each CDR3 is given with its conserved first and last residue. Fields, in order: J gene, V gene, D gene, clone size, CDR3 DNA, CDR3 protein. D genes are given only for firm matches. The size of a clone is reported for some rows only, either as once, few or many, or as a class for expanded clones.

j_call: TRBJ2-7; v_call: TRBV6-5; d_call: TRBD1; clone_size: once; cdr3_nt: TGTGCCAGCAGTTCGGGGACAGGCCCGGGGGAGCAGTACTTC; cdr3_aa: CASSSGTGPGEQYF
j_call: TRBJ1-4; v_call: TRBV5-1; d_call: TRBD1; clone_size: .; cdr3_nt: TGCGCCAGCAGCTTGGGACAGGGGAGGGAAAAACTGTTTTTT; cdr3_aa: CASSLGQGREKLFF
j_call: TRBJ2-5; v_call: TRBV11-3; d_call: .; clone_size: .; cdr3_nt: TGTGCCAGCAGCTCAGCCGGGACGTCGGAGACCCAGTACTTC; cdr3_aa: CASSSAGTSETQYF
j_call: TRBJ2-7; v_call: TRBV11-2; d_call: TRBD2; clone_size: .; cdr3_nt: TGTGCCAGCAGCCAGCGGGGGGAGACCTACGAGCAGTACTTC; cdr3_aa: CASSQRGETYEQYF
j_call: TRBJ2-1; v_call: TRBV7-3; d_call: .; clone_size: .; cdr3_nt: TGTGCCAGCAGCTTAACGTCCGACAATGAGCAGTTCTTC; cdr3_aa: CASSLTSDNEQFF
j_call: TRBJ1-3; v_call: TRBV5-1; d_call: TRBD1; clone_size: .; cdr3_nt: TGCGCCAGCAGCTTGGTCTCGGGACAGCTGAGCTCTGGAAACACCATATATTTT; cdr3_aa: CASSLVSGQLSSGNTIYF
j_call: TRBJ2-7; v_call: TRBV9; d_call: .; clone_size: .; cdr3_nt: TGTGCCAGCAGCGGAGACGCAGGAGGGTACGAGCAGTACTTC; cdr3_aa: CASSGDAGGYEQYF
j_call: TRBJ2-5; v_call: TRBV6-1; d_call: .; clone_size: few; cdr3_nt: TGTGCCAGCAGTGAACGAACGGGGGTGGAGACCCAGTACTTC; cdr3_aa: CASSERTGVETQYF
j_call: TRBJ2-5; v_call: TRBV7-9; d_call: .; clone_size: .; cdr3_nt: TGTGCCAGCAGCTTAAGGGCCCAAGAGACCCAGTACTTC; cdr3_aa: CASSLRAQETQYF
j_call: TRBJ1-2; v_call: TRBV27; d_call: TRBD1; clone_size: once; cdr3_nt: TGTGCCAGCAGTCCCGGGACAGACTATGGCTACACCTTC; cdr3_aa: CASSPGTDYGYTF
j_call: TRBJ1-2; v_call: TRBV10-3; d_call: .; clone_size: .; cdr3_nt: TGTGCCATCAGCAAAGAGGGATCCCCTTCCATGATCGGCTACACCTTC; cdr3_aa: CAISKEGSPSMIGYTF
j_call: TRBJ2-1; v_call: TRBV11-3; d_call: TRBD2; clone_size: .; cdr3_nt: TGTGCCAGCAGCTTGACTAGCGGCCAAGGGAATGAGCAGTTCTTC; cdr3_aa: CASSLTSGQGNEQFF
j_call: TRBJ1-2; v_call: TRBV18; d_call: .; clone_size: .; cdr3_nt: TGTGCCAGCTCACCGGTCCAGGGGCCAAACTATGGCTACACCTTC; cdr3_aa: CASSPVQGPNYGYTF
j_call: TRBJ2-1; v_call: TRBV2; d_call: TRBD2; clone_size: .; cdr3_nt: TGTGCCAGCACGCGGGGGAGCTCCTACAATGAGCAGTTCTTC; cdr3_aa: CASTRGSSYNEQFF
j_call: TRBJ2-5; v_call: TRBV19; d_call: TRBD2; clone_size: once; cdr3_nt: TGTGCCAGTAGTACCCAGGGACTAGCGGGGGGTTACGAGACCCAGTACTTC; cdr3_aa: CASSTQGLAGGYETQYF
j_call: TRBJ2-2; v_call: TRBV27; d_call: TRBD1; clone_size: .; cdr3_nt: TGTGCCAGCAGTGCCCGGACAGGGGGTAACGGGGAGCTGTTTTTT; cdr3_aa: CASSARTGGNGELFF
j_call: TRBJ1-1; v_call: TRBV12-1; d_call: .; clone_size: once; cdr3_nt: TGTGCCAGCAGCTTTTCGGGGGGAAGGGACACTGAAGCTTTCTTT; cdr3_aa: CASSFSGGRDTEAFF
j_call: TRBJ1-4; v_call: TRBV5-4; d_call: .; clone_size: .; cdr3_nt: TGTGCCAGCAGCTATGGGGGGGGTGGATACGTTACAACTAATGAAAAACTGTTTTTT; cdr3_aa: CASSYGGGGYVTTNEKLFF
j_call: TRBJ2-1; v_call: TRBV4-3; d_call: .; clone_size: .; cdr3_nt: TGCGCCAGCAGCCAAGAAATGGGGGGAGATGACAATGAGCAGTTCTTC; cdr3_aa: CASSQEMGGDDNEQFF
j_call: TRBJ1-6; v_call: TRBV25-1; d_call: .; clone_size: .; cdr3_nt: TGTGCCAGCAGTACAGGACGGAGCTCCTATAATTCACCCCTCCACTTT; cdr3_aa: CASSTGRSSYNSPLHF
j_call: TRBJ2-3; v_call: TRBV4-3; d_call: TRBD2; clone_size: .; cdr3_nt: TGCGCCAGCAGCCAAGATGTGGGTCGACTAGCGGGGGGAGATACGCAGTATTTT; cdr3_aa: CASSQDVGRLAGGDTQYF
j_call: TRBJ2-3; v_call: TRBV5-1; d_call: TRBD1; clone_size: few; cdr3_nt: TGCGCCAGCAGCTTGGCCGGCAGGGGGAACACAGATACGCAGTATTTT; cdr3_aa: CASSLAGRGNTDTQYF
j_call: TRBJ1-1; v_call: TRBV19; d_call: .; clone_size: .; cdr3_nt: TGTGCCAGTAGTATGCAGGGGCTGAACACTGAAGCTTTCTTT; cdr3_aa: CASSMQGLNTEAFF
j_call: TRBJ2-3; v_call: TRBV5-4; d_call: .; clone_size: .; cdr3_nt: TGTGCCAGCAGCCCGAGCTACAAAAGCACAGATACGCAGTATTTT; cdr3_aa: CASSPSYKSTDTQYF
j_call: TRBJ1-6; v_call: TRBV9; d_call: .; clone_size: once; cdr3_nt: TGTGCCAGCAGCGTAGGTATTAGCGACAGGTCAGATTCACCCCTCCACTTT; cdr3_aa: CASSVGISDRSDSPLHF
j_call: TRBJ2-2; v_call: TRBV11-2; d_call: .; clone_size: .; cdr3_nt: TGTGCCAGCAGCTTAGAGAGGCTAACCGGGGAGCTGTTTTTT; cdr3_aa: CASSLERLTGELFF
j_call: TRBJ2-5; v_call: TRBV5-1; d_call: TRBD2; clone_size: .; cdr3_nt: TGCGCCAGCAGCACGGGACTAGCGGGGGGACGGGAGACCCAGTACTTC; cdr3_aa: CASSTGLAGGRETQYF
j_call: TRBJ2-1; v_call: TRBV6-4; d_call: .; clone_size: .; cdr3_nt: TGTGCCAGCAGTGACTCCGTGGGGCGAAGGCGGTTCTTC; cdr3_aa: CASSDSVGRRRFF
j_call: TRBJ1-1; v_call: TRBV2; d_call: .; clone_size: .; cdr3_nt: TGTGCCAGCAGTCTACACACGGGGGTTAGCACTGAAGCTTTCTTT; cdr3_aa: CASSLHTGVSTEAFF
j_call: TRBJ1-2; v_call: TRBV7-9; d_call: .; clone_size: once; cdr3_nt: TGTGCCAGCAGCTTAGTTGGGACCCAGGGCGGCTACACCTTC; cdr3_aa: CASSLVGTQGGYTF
j_call: TRBJ1-2; v_call: TRBV5-5; d_call: .; clone_size: .; cdr3_nt: TGTGCCAGCAGCTCCGGACAGCTACTCTATGGCTACACCTTC; cdr3_aa: CASSSGQLLYGYTF
j_call: TRBJ2-3; v_call: TRBV5-4; d_call: .; clone_size: .; cdr3_nt: TGTGCCAGCAGCTCTACCGTGACGGGTCTAGATACGCAGTATTTT; cdr3_aa: CASSSTVTGLDTQYF
j_call: TRBJ1-2; v_call: TRBV6-1; d_call: .; clone_size: .; cdr3_nt: TGTGCCAGCAGTGAAAGGGGGACCTATGGCTACACCTTC; cdr3_aa: CASSERGTYGYTF
j_call: TRBJ2-3; v_call: TRBV6-4; d_call: TRBD2; clone_size: .; cdr3_nt: TGTGCCAGCAGTGAGGGACTAGCAGGGAGTAGCACAGATACGCAGTATTTT; cdr3_aa: CASSEGLAGSSTDTQYF
j_call: TRBJ2-1; v_call: TRBV25-1; d_call: .; clone_size: .; cdr3_nt: TGTGCCAGCAGCCGACTGACATCCTCGACAGTTAATGAGCAGTTCTTC; cdr3_aa: CASSRLTSSTVNEQFF